Each of the 20 T cell receptor beta chains below was sequenced from the same sample in a study of cytomegalovirus exposure and HLA in healthy donors. PCR used 60 Vbeta primers and 13 Jbeta primers. Only in-frame clones appear in the TCRdb table, and some are missing; sequencing was by immunoSEQ multiplex PCR. This sample has 95,000 to 120,000 clones; 65% to 85% occur once, and the top ten carry less than 6%. The sequenced material came from PBMCs. These receptors were collected from a woman younger than 45 in good health and CMV-seropositive.

The chain is built from TRBV5-4 and TRBJ1-1; the D gene is possibly TRBD1 (6 bases). The V end was cut by 1 base, the J end by 3 bases, with 10 bases between. CDR3 size: 14 residues. Germline V CDR1 and CDR2: SGHNT, YYREEE (reference sequence). The CDR3 DNA follows: TGTGCCAGCAGCTTGTTACAGGGTGACACTGAAGCTTTCTTT. Protein product: CASSLLQGDTEAFF.

This chain links TRBV30 with TRBJ2-7; the match to TRBD1 covers 9 bases. V lost 1 base and J lost 4; bases outside the gene matches: 5. The CDR3 is 14 residues long. Germline CDR1 reads GTSNPN; CDR2 reads SVGIG (reference sequence). The CDR3 DNA reads TGTGCCTGGAGTGCGACAGGGGGGGATTACGAGCAGTACTTC. Encoded protein: CAWSATGGDYEQYF.

The chain carries TRBV30 and TRBJ2-3, with a weak D call TRBD1 (7 bases). The V end lost 0 bases, the J end lost 6 bases, and 16 bases lay between the germline ends. In germline, CDR1 is GTSNPN, CDR2 SVGIG (reference sequence). The CDR3 extends over 15 amino acids. The chain's CDR3 is CAWSVGSGGSDTQYF. DNA for the CDR3: TGTGCCTGGAGTGTAGGGTCAGGGGGGTCGGATACGCAGTATTTT.

The chain couples TRBV27 to TRBJ2-1; 8 bases fit TRBD1. The length of the CDR3 is 17 residues. CDR1 and CDR2 (germline): MNHEY, SMNVEV (reference sequence). Trimming took 5 bases from V and 4 from J; bases not matched to a gene: 13. The CDR3 bases are TGTGCCAGCAGTCCCCCGGACAGGGCCCCGCATTACAATGAGCAGTTCTTC. As protein: CASSPPDRAPHYNEQFF.

V is TRBV27 and J is TRBJ2-5; TRBD1 aligns across 8 bases. Trimming at V came to 6 bases and at J to 5 bases, leaving 14 bases not matched to a gene. The V gene's germline CDR1 is MNHEY and CDR2 SMNVEV (reference sequence). The CDR3 is 16 residues long. The CDR3 loop is CASSPEWDRLAETQYF. The CDR3 coding sequence is TGTGCCAGCAGCCCGGAATGGGACAGGTTGGCGGAGACCCAGTACTTC.

This clone was observed a single time. The rearrangement links TRBV7-6 to TRBJ2-5, with D maybe TRBD1 (5 bases). This CDR3 region has 15 residues. Per the germline V gene, CDR1 is SGHVS and CDR2 is FNYEAQ. Trimming took 3 bases from V and 5 from J, leaving 16 bases between them. The CDR3 loop is CASSLMAGAGETQYF. The CDR3 DNA sequence: TGTGCCAGCAGCTTGATGGCTGGGGCAGGGGAGACCCAGTACTTC. The whole variable domain, remainder taken from reference TRBV7-6 and TRBJ2-5, is GAGVSQSPRYKVTKRGQDVALRCDPISGHVSLYWYRQALGQGPEFLTYFNYEAQQDKSGLPNDRFSAERPEGSISTLTIQRTEQRDSAMYRCASSLMAGAGETQYFGPGTRLLVL.

The rearrangement joins TRBV11-3 to TRBJ2-7; TRBD2 aligns across 7 bases. The germline V gene encodes CDR1 SGHNT and CDR2 YENEEA. Losses at the gene ends were 5 bases for V and 2 bases for J; bases not matched to a gene: 15. This CDR3 is built from 17 residues. The CDR3 sequence: CASSVTGTTEIPYEQYF. As DNA, the CDR3 is TGTGCCAGCAGCGTAACCGGGACTACCGAAATCCCCTACGAGCAGTACTTC.

The chain's CDR3 is CASSRAGGETQYF. The CDR3 DNA is TGTGCCAGCAGCCGAGCGGGAGGAGAGACCCAGTACTTC. The chain employs TRBV4-2 and TRBJ2-5; TRBD2 aligns across 9 bases. The CDR3 runs to 13 residues. V was clipped by 4 bases and J by 4 bases; unmatched bases: 1. The germline V gene encodes CDR1 LGHNA and CDR2 YNFKEQ.

The J gene is TRBJ2-5, the V gene TRBV10-3; D might be TRBD1 (6 bases). This CDR3 spans 13 amino acids. Trimming pared 3 bases from V and 4 bases from J, leaving 9 bases between. Germline V gene data show CDR1 as ENHRY and CDR2 as SYGVKD. CDR3 in DNA: TGTGCCATCAGTGATACAGGGAGAGAGACCCAGTACTTC. This encodes CAISDTGRETQYF.

This chain uses TRBV6-6 with TRBJ2-1; maybe TRBD2 (6 bases). CDR3 length equals 14 residues. V lost 5 bases, J lost 9 bases, and 17 bases lay in between. Per the germline V gene, CDR1 is MNHNY and CDR2 is SVGAGI (reference sequence). CDR3 nucleotides: TGTGCCAGCAGTAAGGTAGCCGGTAGCGGTGAGCAGTTCTTC. The encoded protein is CASSKVAGSGEQFF.

The chain is built from TRBV5-6 and TRBJ2-7, with a weak D call TRBD1 (6 bases). Germline CDR1 and CDR2: SGHDT and YYEEEE. Trimming pared 10 bases from V and 0 bases from J, leaving 14 bases between. This CDR3 region has 13 residues. CDR3: CAGPGHLSYEQYF. The CDR3 nucleotides read TGTGCCGGACCGGGACACCTCTCCTACGAGCAGTACTTC.

As concerns this clone: In the same sample, other DNA sequences code for this CDR3. The V gene is TRBV29-1, the J gene TRBJ1-1; possible D gene TRBD1, 5 bases. Germline V gene lookup returns CDR1 SQVTM and CDR2 ANQGSEA. The CDR3 is 10 residues long. Trimming removed 6 bases from V and 5 bases from J, with 7 bases in between. The CDR3 nucleotides read TGCAGCGTGGGGGGGACTGAAGCTTTCTTT. It is translated as CSVGGTEAFF.

The J gene is TRBJ2-3, the V gene TRBV30, with TRBD2 identical over 8 bases. This CDR3 is 16 amino acids long. Germline trimming cut 1 base from V and 3 bases from J; bases unmatched to any gene: 9. Looked up from germline, CDR1 is GTSNPN and CDR2 is SVGIG (reference sequence). The CDR3 sequence: CAWSELGSGITDTQYF. Here the CDR3 DNA reads TGTGCCTGGAGTGAGCTAGGTAGCGGGATAACAGATACGCAGTATTTT.

The chain employs TRBV5-1 and TRBJ2-6; TRBD2 is a possible D gene (7 bases). Trimming cost V 0 bases and J 3 bases, with 13 bases left between them. This CDR3 is 17 amino acids long. Germline CDR1 and CDR2: SGHRS and YFSETQ. CDR3 region: CASSLGSGGIGANVLTF. The CDR3 DNA sequence: TGCGCCAGCAGCTTGGGATCGGGGGGCATTGGGGCCAACGTCCTGACTTTC.

The J gene is TRBJ1-1, the V gene TRBV30; possible D gene TRBD1, 6 bases. CDR3 length: 14 amino acids. From germline, CDR1 is GTSNPN and CDR2 SVGIG (reference sequence). CDR3 in DNA: TGTGCTCAGGGGACGGTACGAGAGTACACTGAAGCTTTCTTT. This sequence encodes CAQGTVREYTEAFF.

V is TRBV23-1 and J is TRBJ1-5; 7 bases are shared with TRBD1. TRBV23-1 is labeled an ORF, and its function is uncertain. Trimming removed 4 bases from V and 1 base from J; junction bases left unmatched: 4. CDR3 length equals 15 residues. The CDR3 here is CASSPPTGSNQPQHF. DNA of the CDR3: TGCGCCAGCAGTCCCCCGACAGGGAGCAATCAGCCCCAGCATTTT.

This clone was recorded once. The rearrangement uses TRBV27 and TRBJ1-6, with D possibly matching TRBD1 (6 bases). With 3 bases removed from V and 3 bases from J, the gap between germline ends came to 18 bases. Germline values: CDR1 MNHEY, CDR2 SMNVEV (reference sequence). The CDR3 is made up of 18 amino acids. CDR3 residues: CASSFLTSDSYYNSPLHF. CDR3 DNA sequence: TGTGCCAGCAGTTTCCTAACCTCGGACAGCTACTATAATTCACCCCTCCACTTT.

The chain's CDR3 is CAWTSGFPLYEQYF. The CDR3 DNA sequence: TGTGCCTGGACCTCGGGATTCCCCCTGTACGAGCAGTACTTC. V usage is TRBV30 and J usage is TRBJ2-7, with a possible D match to TRBD2 (5 bases). With 4 bases removed from V and 4 bases from J, the gap between germline ends came to 17 bases. The CDR3 is 14 residues long. Germline lookup yields CDR1 GTSNPN and CDR2 SVGIG (reference sequence).

This clone was seen only a few times. This sample includes further DNA sequences coding for the same CDR3. V gene TRBV19 combines with J gene TRBJ1-1, with 9 bases that match TRBD1. CDR3 length: 13 residues. From germline, CDR1 is LNHDA and CDR2 SQIVND (reference sequence). The junction had 3 bases not matched to a gene; V was cut back by 6 bases and J by 4 bases. The CDR3 region is CASRDRGGTEAFF. As DNA, the CDR3 is TGTGCCAGTAGAGACAGGGGGGGCACTGAAGCTTTCTTT.

The rearrangement joins TRBV7-9 to TRBJ2-7; possible D gene TRBD2, 5 bases. V was clipped by 2 bases and J by 5 bases, with 13 bases between them. The germline CDR1 and CDR2 sequences are SEHNR and FQNEAQ (reference sequence). This CDR3 region has 14 residues. CDR3 in DNA: TGTGCCAGCAGCTTAAGTAGCGACGGGAACGAGCAGTACTTC. Amino acid sequence: CASSLSSDGNEQYF.